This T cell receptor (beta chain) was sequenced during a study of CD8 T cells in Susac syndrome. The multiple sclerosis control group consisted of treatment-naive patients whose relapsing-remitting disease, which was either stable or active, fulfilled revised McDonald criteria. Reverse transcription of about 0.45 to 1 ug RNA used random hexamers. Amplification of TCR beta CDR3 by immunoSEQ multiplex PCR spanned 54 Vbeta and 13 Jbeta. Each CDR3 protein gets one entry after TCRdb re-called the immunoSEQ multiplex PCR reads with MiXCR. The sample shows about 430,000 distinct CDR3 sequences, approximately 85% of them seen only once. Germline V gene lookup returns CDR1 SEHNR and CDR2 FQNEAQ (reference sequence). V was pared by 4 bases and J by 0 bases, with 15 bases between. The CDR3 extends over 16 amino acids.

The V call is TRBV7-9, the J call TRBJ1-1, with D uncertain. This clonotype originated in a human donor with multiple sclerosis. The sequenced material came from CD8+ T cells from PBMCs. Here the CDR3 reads CASSYTPRKMNTEAFF. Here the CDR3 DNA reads TGTGCCAGCAGCTATACCCCGAGGAAAATGAACACTGAAGCTTTCTTT.